The next 30 T cell receptor beta chains were all read from a single sample in a study of cytomegalovirus exposure and HLA in healthy donors. This PCR relied on a set of 60 Vbeta primers and 13 Jbeta primers. This table comes from immunoSEQ multiplex PCR, and its TCRdb copy is limited to in-frame clones, with some not included. This table holds around 85,000 clones, about 80% found once. The sequencing input was PBMCs. These receptors were taken from a woman between 45 and 60 years old in good health and CMV-seropositive.

The table lists this clone with a few counts. The DNA of the CDR3 is TGTGCCAGCAGTGGGACTAGCGGGGGGCAACAGACCCAGTACTTC. Residues: CASSGTSGGQQTQYF. This chain links TRBV2 with TRBJ2-5; TRBD2 agrees at 14 bases. The CDR3 is 15 residues long. CDR1 SNHLY and CDR2 FYNNEI come from the germline V gene. Trimming at V came to 4 bases and at J to 6 bases, leaving 4 bases not matched to a gene.

This clone was counted a few times. The chain combines TRBV7-8 with TRBJ2-1; weak D call: TRBD2 (6 bases). The CDR3 contains 14 residues. Germline V gives CDR1 SGHVS, CDR2 FQNEAQ. Trimming removed 5 bases from V and 6 bases from J, with 14 bases in between. CDR3 DNA: TGTGCCAGCAGCGTAGGGCTAGCGATCAATGAGCAGTTCTTC. The encoded protein is CASSVGLAINEQFF.

The chain combines TRBV6-5 with TRBJ2-7, with D possibly TRBD1 on 6 matching bases. CDR3 length: 14 residues. Trimming stripped 5 bases from V and 6 bases from J, with 17 bases between. The germline CDR1 and CDR2 sequences are MNHEY and SVGAGI. CDR3 in amino acids: CASSEGQRIGEQYF. The CDR3 DNA sequence: TGTGCCAGCAGTGAAGGACAGAGGATAGGCGAGCAGTACTTC.

The CDR3 bases are TGTGCCAGCAGCTTGGTCCTCTTTGGAAACACCATATATTTT. Protein sequence: CASSLVLFGNTIYF. This chain uses TRBV5-5 with TRBJ1-3; D is unresolved. This CDR3 has 14 amino acids. Trimming took off 0 bases at V and 3 bases at J, with 7 bases between the two ends. Germline CDR1 reads SGHKS; CDR2 reads YYEKEE (reference sequence).

This clone was observed a handful of times. The chain is built from TRBV12-1 and TRBJ1-5; TRBD1 reflects the table's D call only, with no check against the DNA. TRBV12-1 is a listed pseudogene. The CDR3 contains 15 residues. CDR3 region: CASSGRQGENQPQHF. The CDR3 nucleotides read TGTGCCAGCAGCGGCCGACAGGGGGAGAATCAGCCCCAGCATTTT.

The V and J genes are TRBV6-1 and TRBJ2-1, with TRBD2 identical over 10 bases. V gave up 0 bases and J gave up 8 bases; unmatched junction bases: 7. The CDR3 covers 16 residues. CDR1 and CDR2 from the germline V gene are MNHNS and SASEGT. In DNA, the CDR3 is TGTGCCAGCAGTGAAGCTGGAGCGGGAGGGTTCCATGAGCAGTTCTTC. Its translation: CASSEAGAGGFHEQFF.

The chain couples TRBV10-3 to TRBJ2-7, with TRBD1 identical over 7 bases. The germline V gene encodes CDR1 ENHRY and CDR2 SYGVKD. Trimming at V came to 6 bases and at J to 0 bases, leaving 5 bases not matched to a gene. The CDR3 totals 14 residues. The CDR3, as DNA: TGTGCCATCAGGGCGGACAGGAGCTCCTACGAGCAGTACTTC. Translated, it gives CAIRADRSSYEQYF.

This clone was observed a few times. The chain joins TRBV5-6 to TRBJ2-5; weak D call: TRBD1 (5 bases). The CDR3 sequence is 15 residues long. In germline, CDR1 is SGHDT, CDR2 YYEEEE. The ends were cut back, 2 bases at V and 5 bases at J, with 16 bases in the middle. CDR3 bases: TGTGCCAGCAGCTTCGGTGGGGCTGTTTCGGAGACCCAGTACTTC. It translates to CASSFGGAVSETQYF.

The J gene is TRBJ1-2, the V gene TRBV7-3; D unresolved. The V gene's germline CDR1 is SGHTA and CDR2 FQGTGA. The CDR3 sequence is 15 residues long. V lost 8 bases and J 8 bases, leaving 24 bases between the germline ends. The CDR3 nucleotides read TGTGCCAGCTCTTCAGACGGGATGGGTGCGGAAGGCTACACCTTC. This translates into CASSSDGMGAEGYTF.

V usage is TRBV15 and J usage is TRBJ2-3; D remains unclear. CDR1 LNHNV and CDR2 YYDKDF come from the germline V gene (reference sequence). The CDR3 length is 14 residues. Trimming took off 1 base at V and 1 base at J, with 6 bases between the two ends. CDR3 DNA: TGTGCCACCAGCAGAGGCGAGGGCACAGATACGCAGTATTTT. Its protein product is CATSRGEGTDTQYF.

The rearrangement joins TRBV13 to TRBJ1-1; D is ambiguous. CDR3 size: 13 residues. Trimming cost V 2 bases and J 6 bases, with 10 bases left between them. Germline V CDR1 and CDR2: PRHDT, FYEKMQ (reference sequence). CDR3 coding DNA: TGTGCCAGCAGCTTAACGGGTTGGCCTGAAGCTTTCTTT. It translates to CASSLTGWPEAFF.

The V call is TRBV9, the J call TRBJ2-7; TRBD1 matches 9 bases. Germline V gene sequence: CDR1 SGDLS, CDR2 YYNGEE. The J segment lost 2 bases and the V segment lost 4 bases, leaving 7 bases of the junction unmatched. CDR3 length: 15 amino acids. CDR3 residues: CASSLRTGVAYEQYF. In DNA form, the CDR3 reads TGTGCCAGCAGCCTCAGGACAGGGGTAGCCTACGAGCAGTACTTC.

This chain links TRBV2 with TRBJ1-4, with D unclear. Germline-derived CDR1 and CDR2 are SNHLY and FYNNEI. The CDR3 contains 14 residues. V was trimmed by 7 bases and J by 6 bases, leaving 15 bases between them. The CDR3 nucleotides are TGTGCCAGCACCTCTGACGGGAGTGATGAAAAACTGTTTTTT. This codes for CASTSDGSDEKLFF.

The gene calls are TRBV5-1 and TRBJ1-2; 7 positions match TRBD1. In germline, CDR1 is SGHRS, CDR2 YFSETQ. The CDR3 is made up of 18 amino acids. V was clipped by 4 bases and J by 6 bases; unmatched bases: 21. Here the CDR3 reads CASSHRLGGLNTQNGYTF. The DNA of the CDR3 is TGCGCCAGCAGCCACCGCCTAGGGGGCCTAAATACGCAGAATGGCTACACCTTC.

V usage is TRBV6-5 and J usage is TRBJ1-2; TRBD1 might be the D (5 bases). This CDR3 spans 14 amino acids. The germline V gene encodes CDR1 MNHEY and CDR2 SVGAGI. V lost 8 bases and J lost 1, with 14 bases in between. The CDR3 nucleotides are TGTGCCAGCGTAGACAGTGGGCTTAACTATGGCTACACCTTC. Amino acids: CASVDSGLNYGYTF.

J is TRBJ1-2 and V is TRBV19; D is unclear. Trimming pared 7 bases from V and 8 bases from J, leaving 11 bases between. The CDR3 runs 11 residues. Germline V lookup: CDR1 LNHDA, CDR2 SQIVND (reference sequence). For the CDR3, the DNA is TGTGCCAGTAAGGCGGGTAGCGGCTACACCTTC. Residues: CASKAGSGYTF.

The rearrangement uses TRBV6-1 and TRBJ1-1; possibly TRBD1 for D (5 bases). CDR3 length: 13 residues. CDR1 is MNHNS and CDR2 is SASEGT in the germline V gene. Trimming cost V 1 base and J 5 bases, with 8 bases left between them. The CDR3 region is CASSEGPGTEAFF. For the CDR3, the DNA is TGTGCCAGCAGTGAAGGCCCAGGGACTGAAGCTTTCTTT.

V gene TRBV18 combines with J gene TRBJ2-3; D not certain. Looked up from germline, CDR1 is KGHSH and CDR2 is LQKENI. CDR3 size: 11 residues. The V and J ends lost 3 bases and 5 bases respectively, with 3 bases between them. This CDR3 is CASSPVDTQYF. Written as DNA, the CDR3 is TGTGCCAGCTCACCCGTAGATACGCAGTATTTT.

The V gene is TRBV6-1, the J gene TRBJ1-5, with 11 bases aligning to TRBD1. With 1 base clipped from V and 6 bases from J, the junction kept 2 bases outside the gene matches. The germline V gene encodes CDR1 MNHNS and CDR2 SASEGT. The CDR3 covers 15 residues. The CDR3 protein is CASSEGTGGSQPQHF. The CDR3 nucleotides read TGTGCCAGCAGTGAAGGGACAGGGGGCAGTCAGCCCCAGCATTTT.

The chain links TRBV7-9 to TRBJ2-2, with 9 bases aligning to TRBD1. This CDR3 is 15 amino acids long. Germline-derived CDR1 and CDR2 are SEHNR and FQNEAQ (reference sequence). After removal of 2 bases from V and 7 bases from J, the junction contained 5 bases not matched to a gene. The CDR3 sequence: CASSLPTGGDGELFF. The CDR3 bases are TGTGCCAGCAGCTTACCGACAGGGGGGGACGGGGAGCTGTTTTTT.

The chain is built from TRBV10-2 and TRBJ2-3, with 9 bases fitting TRBD1. In germline, CDR1 is WSHSY, CDR2 SAAADI. Trimming took 8 bases from V and 6 from J; bases not matched to a gene: 3. The CDR3 sequence is 12 residues long. The CDR3 DNA is TGCGCCAGCCTACAGGGGGCTGATACGCAGTATTTT. Its protein is CASLQGADTQYF.

V usage is TRBV5-4 and J usage is TRBJ2-1; 14 positions agree with TRBD2. The V gene's germline CDR1 is SGHNT and CDR2 YYREEE (reference sequence). Trimming cost V 3 bases and J 10 bases; bases outside gene matches: 3. The CDR3 sequence is 14 residues long. CDR3 loop: CASSWGLAGEEQFF. The CDR3 DNA reads as TGTGCCAGCAGCTGGGGACTAGCGGGGGAAGAGCAGTTCTTC.

The rearrangement uses TRBV7-9 and TRBJ1-1, with D possibly TRBD1 on 5 matching bases. Per germline, CDR1 SEHNR and CDR2 FQNEAQ (reference sequence). This CDR3 contains 14 residues. V was trimmed by 5 bases and J by 5 bases, leaving 15 bases between them. In DNA, the CDR3 is TGTGCCAGCAGCCCTCGCAGGGTCTGGACTGAAGCTTTCTTT. Translated: CASSPRRVWTEAFF.

A few counts support this clone. The gene calls are TRBV5-1 and TRBJ2-3; TRBD1 aligns across 10 bases. J lost 2 bases, V lost 4 bases, and 7 bases had no gene match. The CDR3 covers 16 residues. Germline lookup yields CDR1 SGHRS and CDR2 YFSETQ. The CDR3 sequence is CASSLGQGTPTDTQYF. The CDR3 DNA follows: TGCGCCAGCAGCCTGGGACAGGGGACCCCCACAGATACGCAGTATTTT.

This chain joins TRBV5-1 and TRBJ2-2; 7 positions agree with TRBD2. Looked up from germline, CDR1 is SGHRS and CDR2 is YFSETQ. After removal of 5 bases from V and 6 bases from J, the junction contained 10 bases not matched to a gene. This CDR3 region has 15 residues. For the CDR3, the DNA is TGCGCCAGCAGTGCCGAGGGAGGGGTGGCCGGGGAGCTGTTTTTT. Protein: CASSAEGGVAGELFF.

The chain uses TRBV7-2 and TRBJ2-5; TRBD2 is a possible D gene (5 bases). CDR1 SGHTA and CDR2 FQGNSA come from the germline V gene. V was pared by 5 bases and J by 5 bases, with 12 bases between. The CDR3 spans 13 residues. CDR3 protein: CASSMGREETQYF. The CDR3 DNA reads as TGTGCCAGCAGCATGGGAAGGGAGGAGACCCAGTACTTC.

The genes are TRBV13 and TRBJ1-1, with D possibly being TRBD1 (5 bases). V was pared by 6 bases and J by 2 bases, with 16 bases between. The germline CDR1 and CDR2 sequences are PRHDT and FYEKMQ (reference sequence). CDR3 length: 15 residues. Written as DNA, the CDR3 is TGTGCCAGCAGTGGGTCCCCCAGGGTAAACACTGAAGCTTTCTTT. Amino acid sequence: CASSGSPRVNTEAFF.

V usage is TRBV7-9 and J usage is TRBJ2-3; D may be TRBD2 (5 bases). This CDR3 has 14 residues. The germline V and J ends were trimmed by 11 bases and 4 bases, with 19 bases remaining between them. Germline loops: CDR1 SEHNR, CDR2 FQNEAQ (reference sequence). The DNA of the CDR3 is TGTGCCTCCCGGGAAGGTCCCCGGGCAGATACGCAGTATTTT. It encodes CASREGPRADTQYF.

As to this clone: At one boundary the junction diverges from the germline segment, which might be a read error. The chain uses TRBV7-9 and TRBJ1-1, with 8 bases identical to TRBD1. Germline lookup yields CDR1 SEHNR and CDR2 FQNEAQ (reference sequence). The CDR3 extends over 16 amino acids. The CDR3 bases are TGTTCCAGCAGCCCAGACGACAGGGGACGGAACACTGAAGCTTTCTTT. Protein sequence: CSSSPDDRGRNTEAFF.

The gene calls are TRBV6-4 and TRBJ2-2; D gene unclear. CDR1 MRHNA and CDR2 SNTAGT come from the germline V gene. The CDR3 has 13 amino acids. Trimming took off 3 bases at V and 6 bases at J, with 8 bases between the two ends. CDR3 nucleotides: TGTGCCAGCAGTGAGGAGAGCCCCGGGGAGCTGTTTTTT. It yields the protein CASSEESPGELFF.